The table lists the clone carrying this TCR beta chain with many counts. The antigen remains undetermined. TCRdb re-called the 5' RACE reads with MiXCR, one entry per CDR3 protein. The sample carries about 440,000 distinct CDR3 sequences, roughly 15% recorded once. The length of the CDR3 is 14 residues. V gave up 0 bases and J gave up 4 bases, with 9 bases separating them. Germline V gene sequence: CDR1 LGHNA, CDR2 YSLEER. The sample comes from a study of CD8 T cells in ankylosing spondylitis. Whole-study results and caveats: Seemingly characteristic of ankylosing spondylitis blood was a TCR beta motif consisting of eight highly homologous variants.

The receptor comes from a male donor with ankylosing spondylitis. The sequenced material came from blood, either unsorted or a sorted T cell fraction (not recorded which). The chain combines TRBV4-3 with TRBJ1-2; D unclear. In DNA form, the CDR3 reads TGCGCCAGCAGCCAAGATCGGTCAGCCTATGGCTACACCTTC. Its protein product is CASSQDRSAYGYTF.